This TCR beta chain is from a study of blood T cell repertoires in COVID-19. The Seattle patients, enrolled during active infection, were followed longitudinally. CDR1 is SGHVS, CDR2 FQNEAQ, per germline. This CDR3 has 15 amino acids. The V and J ends lost 5 bases and 4 bases, in that order; junction bases with no gene match: 8. Generated by immunoSEQ multiplex PCR, the TCRdb table keeps only in-frame clones and is missing some. The table lists nearly 250,000 clones, approximately 85% of them singletons. The sequence derives from a woman older than 75 with COVID-19, enrolled during active disease. The sequencing input was peripheral blood. The chain carries TRBV7-8 and TRBJ1-5; 7 bases fit TRBD1. CDR3 nucleotide sequence: TGTGCCAGCAGCCCAAGGGGGCGGACGAATCAGCCCCAGCATTTT. Protein sequence: CASSPRGRTNQPQHF.